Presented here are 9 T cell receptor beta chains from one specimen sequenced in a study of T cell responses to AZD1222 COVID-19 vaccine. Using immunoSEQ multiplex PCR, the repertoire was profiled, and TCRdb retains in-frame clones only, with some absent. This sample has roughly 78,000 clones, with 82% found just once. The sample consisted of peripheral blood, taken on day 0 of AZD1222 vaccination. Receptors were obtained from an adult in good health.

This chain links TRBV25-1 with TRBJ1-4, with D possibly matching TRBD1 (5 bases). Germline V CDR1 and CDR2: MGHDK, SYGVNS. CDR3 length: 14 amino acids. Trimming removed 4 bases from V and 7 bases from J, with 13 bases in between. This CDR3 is CASSAGRSGEKLFF. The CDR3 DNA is TGTGCCAGCAGTGCGGGGCGGAGTGGTGAAAAACTGTTTTTT.

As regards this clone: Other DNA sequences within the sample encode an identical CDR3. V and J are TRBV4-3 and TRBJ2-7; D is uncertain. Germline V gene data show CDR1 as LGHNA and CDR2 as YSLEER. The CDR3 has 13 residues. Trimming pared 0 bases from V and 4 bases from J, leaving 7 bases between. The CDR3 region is CASSQDLGYEQYF. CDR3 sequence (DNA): TGCGCCAGCAGCCAAGATTTGGGATACGAGCAGTACTTC.

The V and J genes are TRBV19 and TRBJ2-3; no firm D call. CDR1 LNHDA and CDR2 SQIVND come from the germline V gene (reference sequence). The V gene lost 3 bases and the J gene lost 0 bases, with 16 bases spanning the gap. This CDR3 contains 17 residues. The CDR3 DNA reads TGTGCCAGTAGTATTAAGGGCTGGGAATGGAGCACAGATACGCAGTATTTT. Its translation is CASSIKGWEWSTDTQYF.

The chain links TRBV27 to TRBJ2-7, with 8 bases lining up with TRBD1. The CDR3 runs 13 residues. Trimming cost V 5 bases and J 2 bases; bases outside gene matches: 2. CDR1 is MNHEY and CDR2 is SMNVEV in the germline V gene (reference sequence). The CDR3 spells CASSQGATYEQYF. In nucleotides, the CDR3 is TGTGCCAGCAGTCAGGGGGCAACCTACGAGCAGTACTTC.

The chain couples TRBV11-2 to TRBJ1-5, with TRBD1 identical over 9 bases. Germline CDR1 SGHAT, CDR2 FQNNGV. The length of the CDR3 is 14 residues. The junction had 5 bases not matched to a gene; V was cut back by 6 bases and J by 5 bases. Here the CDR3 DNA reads TGTGCCAGCAGAAGGGACAGGGCTGATCAGCCCCAGCATTTT. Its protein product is CASRRDRADQPQHF. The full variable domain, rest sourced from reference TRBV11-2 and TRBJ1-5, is EAGVAQSPRYKIIEKRQSVAFWCNPISGHATLYWYQQILGQGPKLLIQFQNNGVVDDSQLPKDRFSAERLKGVDSTLKIQPAKLEDSAVYLCASRRDRADQPQHFGDGTRLSIL.

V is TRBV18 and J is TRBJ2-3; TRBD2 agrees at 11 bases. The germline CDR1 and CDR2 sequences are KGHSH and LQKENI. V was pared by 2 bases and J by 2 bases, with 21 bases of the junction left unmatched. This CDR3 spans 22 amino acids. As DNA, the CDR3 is TGTGCCAGCTCACCAGGTACGACCCCTCTCTCTTTAGCGGGAGGGCCCACAGATACGCAGTATTTT. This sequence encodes CASSPGTTPLSLAGGPTDTQYF.

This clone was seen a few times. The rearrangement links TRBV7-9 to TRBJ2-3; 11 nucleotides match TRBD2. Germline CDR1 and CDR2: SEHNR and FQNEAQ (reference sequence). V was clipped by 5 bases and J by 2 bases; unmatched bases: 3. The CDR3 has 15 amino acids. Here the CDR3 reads CASSATSGATDTQYF. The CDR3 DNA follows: TGTGCCAGCAGCGCGACTAGCGGGGCCACAGATACGCAGTATTTT.

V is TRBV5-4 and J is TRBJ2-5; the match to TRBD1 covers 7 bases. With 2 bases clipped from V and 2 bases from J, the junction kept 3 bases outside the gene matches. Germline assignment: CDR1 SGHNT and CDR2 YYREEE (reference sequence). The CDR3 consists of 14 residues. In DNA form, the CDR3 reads TGTGCCAGCAGCTTACCGGACAGGCAAGAGACCCAGTACTTC. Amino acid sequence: CASSLPDRQETQYF.

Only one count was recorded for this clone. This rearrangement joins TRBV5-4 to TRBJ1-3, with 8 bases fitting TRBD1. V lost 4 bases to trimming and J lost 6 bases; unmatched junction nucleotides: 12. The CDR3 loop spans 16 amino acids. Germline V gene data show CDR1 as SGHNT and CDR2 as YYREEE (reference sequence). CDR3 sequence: CASSLLSTGEENTIYF. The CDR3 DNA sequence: TGTGCCAGCAGCCTCCTATCGACAGGGGAGGAAAACACCATATATTTT.